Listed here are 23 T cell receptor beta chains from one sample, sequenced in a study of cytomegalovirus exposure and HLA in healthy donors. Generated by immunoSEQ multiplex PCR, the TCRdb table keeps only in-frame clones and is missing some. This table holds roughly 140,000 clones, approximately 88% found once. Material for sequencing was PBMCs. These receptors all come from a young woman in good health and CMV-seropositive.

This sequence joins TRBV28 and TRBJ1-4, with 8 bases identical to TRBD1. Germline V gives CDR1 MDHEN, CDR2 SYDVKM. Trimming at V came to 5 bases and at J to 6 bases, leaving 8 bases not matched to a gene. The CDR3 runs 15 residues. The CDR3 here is CASSPRQGYYEKLFF. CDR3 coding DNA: TGTGCCAGCAGTCCCCGACAGGGGTATTATGAAAAACTGTTTTTT.

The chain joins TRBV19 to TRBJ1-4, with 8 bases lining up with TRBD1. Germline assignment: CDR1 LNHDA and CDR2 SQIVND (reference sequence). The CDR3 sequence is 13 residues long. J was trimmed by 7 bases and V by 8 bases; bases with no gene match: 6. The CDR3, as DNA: TGTGCCAGTCGGGCAGGGGGCGTTGAAAAACTGTTTTTT. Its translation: CASRAGGVEKLFF.

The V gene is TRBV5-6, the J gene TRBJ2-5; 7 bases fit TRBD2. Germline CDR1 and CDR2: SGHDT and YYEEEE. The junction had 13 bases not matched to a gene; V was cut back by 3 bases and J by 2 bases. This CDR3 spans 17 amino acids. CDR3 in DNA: TGTGCCAGCAGCTCCTATATCGGGGAGGGCCTACAAGAGACCCAGTACTTC. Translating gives CASSSYIGEGLQETQYF.

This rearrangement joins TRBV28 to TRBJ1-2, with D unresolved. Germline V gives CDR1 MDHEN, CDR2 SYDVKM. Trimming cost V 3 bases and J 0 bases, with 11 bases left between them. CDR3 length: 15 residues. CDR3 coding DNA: TGTGCCAGCAGTTTGCGAGGTCCAGCTAACTATGGCTACACCTTC. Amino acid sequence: CASSLRGPANYGYTF.

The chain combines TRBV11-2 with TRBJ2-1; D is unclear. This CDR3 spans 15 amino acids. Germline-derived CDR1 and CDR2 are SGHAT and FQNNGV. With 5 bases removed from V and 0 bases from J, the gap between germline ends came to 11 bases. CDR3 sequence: CASSPRQSSYNEQFF. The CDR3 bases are TGTGCCAGCAGCCCCAGACAAAGCTCCTACAATGAGCAGTTCTTC.

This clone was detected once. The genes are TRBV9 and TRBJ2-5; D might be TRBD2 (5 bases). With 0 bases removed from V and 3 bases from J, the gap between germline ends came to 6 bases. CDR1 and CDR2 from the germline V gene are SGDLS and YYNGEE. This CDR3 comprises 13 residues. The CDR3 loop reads CASSVEGEETQYF. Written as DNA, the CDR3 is TGTGCCAGCAGCGTAGAGGGAGAAGAGACCCAGTACTTC.

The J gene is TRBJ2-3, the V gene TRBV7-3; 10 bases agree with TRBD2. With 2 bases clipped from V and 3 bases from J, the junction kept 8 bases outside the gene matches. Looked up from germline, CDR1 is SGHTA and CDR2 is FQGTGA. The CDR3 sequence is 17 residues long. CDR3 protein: CASSLGGSSGSTDTQYF. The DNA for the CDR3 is TGTGCCAGCAGCTTAGGCGGATCTAGCGGGAGTACAGATACGCAGTATTTT.

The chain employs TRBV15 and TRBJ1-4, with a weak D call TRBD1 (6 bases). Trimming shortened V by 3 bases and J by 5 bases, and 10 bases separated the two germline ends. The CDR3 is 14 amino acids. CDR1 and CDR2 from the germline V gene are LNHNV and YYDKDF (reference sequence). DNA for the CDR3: TGTGCCACCAGCAGCCGGGGGGGCAATGAAAAACTGTTTTTT. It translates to CATSSRGGNEKLFF.

CDR3 in amino acids: CASSNIRDFPQFF. In DNA form, the CDR3 reads TGTGCCAGCAGCAACATACGGGACTTCCCGCAGTTCTTC. The chain employs TRBV5-5 and TRBJ2-1; tentatively, D is TRBD2 (6 bases). CDR1 is SGHKS and CDR2 is YYEKEE in the germline V gene (reference sequence). With 4 bases removed from V and 12 bases from J, the gap between germline ends came to 17 bases. The CDR3 contains 13 residues. Supplemented by reference TRBV5-5 and TRBJ2-1, the full variable domain reads DAGVTQSPTHLIKTRGQQVTLRCSPISGHKSVSWYQQVLGQGPQFIFQYYEKEERGRGNFPDRFSARQFPNYSSELNVNALLLGDSALYLCASSNIRDFPQFFGPGTRLTVL.

The CDR3 is CASSLGGGAGQPQHF. As DNA, the CDR3 is TGTGCCAGCAGCTTGGGGGGCGGTGCGGGGCAGCCCCAGCATTTT. The chain recombines TRBV5-6 with TRBJ1-5; tentative D call: TRBD1 (5 bases). V lost 0 bases to trimming and J lost 7 bases, with 14 bases between them. The V gene's germline CDR1 is SGHDT and CDR2 YYEEEE. The CDR3 has 15 residues.

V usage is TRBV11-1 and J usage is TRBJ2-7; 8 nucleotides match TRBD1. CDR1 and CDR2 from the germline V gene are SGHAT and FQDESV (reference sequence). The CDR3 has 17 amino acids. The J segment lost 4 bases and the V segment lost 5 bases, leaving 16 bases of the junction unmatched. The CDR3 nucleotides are TGTGCCAGCAGCCCCGGGCAGGGGGCCGGGCTACTTTACGAGCAGTACTTC. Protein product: CASSPGQGAGLLYEQYF.

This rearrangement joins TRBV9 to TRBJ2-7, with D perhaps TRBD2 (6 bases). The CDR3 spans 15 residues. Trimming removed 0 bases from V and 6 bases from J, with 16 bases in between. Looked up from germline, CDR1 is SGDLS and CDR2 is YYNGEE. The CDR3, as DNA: TGTGCCAGCAGCGTAGACCCTGGGGGGTTTGGCGAGCAGTACTTC. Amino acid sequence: CASSVDPGGFGEQYF.

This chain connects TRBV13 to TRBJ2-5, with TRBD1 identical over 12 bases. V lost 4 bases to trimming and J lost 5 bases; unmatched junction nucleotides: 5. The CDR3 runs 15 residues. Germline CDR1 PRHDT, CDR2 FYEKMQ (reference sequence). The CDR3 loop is CASSSRDRGQETQYF. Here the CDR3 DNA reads TGTGCCAGCAGCTCCCGGGACAGGGGGCAGGAGACCCAGTACTTC.

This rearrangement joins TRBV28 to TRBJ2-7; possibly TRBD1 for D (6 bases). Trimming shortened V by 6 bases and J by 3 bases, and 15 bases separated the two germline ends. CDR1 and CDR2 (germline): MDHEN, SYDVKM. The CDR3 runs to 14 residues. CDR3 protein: CASSATGLNYEQYF. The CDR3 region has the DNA TGTGCCAGCAGCGCAACAGGGTTAAACTACGAGCAGTACTTC.

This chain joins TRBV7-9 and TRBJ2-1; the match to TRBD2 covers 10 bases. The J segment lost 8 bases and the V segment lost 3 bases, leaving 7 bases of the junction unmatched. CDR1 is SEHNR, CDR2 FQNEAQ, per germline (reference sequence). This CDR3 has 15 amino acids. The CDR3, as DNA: TGTGCCAGCAGCTTTGTCCTAGCGGGAGAACATGAGCAGTTCTTC. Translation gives CASSFVLAGEHEQFF. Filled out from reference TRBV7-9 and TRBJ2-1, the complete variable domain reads DTGVSQNPRHKITKRGQNVTFRCDPISEHNRLYWYRQTLGQGPEFLTYFQNEAQLEKSRLLSDRFSAERPKGSFSTLEIQRTEQGDSAMYLCASSFVLAGEHEQFFGPGTRLTVL.

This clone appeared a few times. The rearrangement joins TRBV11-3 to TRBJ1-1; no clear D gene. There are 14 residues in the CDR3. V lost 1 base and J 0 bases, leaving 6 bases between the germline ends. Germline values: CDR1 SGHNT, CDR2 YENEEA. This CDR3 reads CASSLADMNTEAFF. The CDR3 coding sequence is TGTGCCAGCAGCTTAGCCGACATGAACACTGAAGCTTTCTTT.

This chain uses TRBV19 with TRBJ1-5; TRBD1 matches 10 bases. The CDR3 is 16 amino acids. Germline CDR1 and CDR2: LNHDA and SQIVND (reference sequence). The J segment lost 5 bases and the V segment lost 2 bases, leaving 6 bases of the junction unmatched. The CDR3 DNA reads TGTGCCAGTAGTATATGGGACAGGGGAGGGGATCAGCCCCAGCATTTT. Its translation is CASSIWDRGGDQPQHF.

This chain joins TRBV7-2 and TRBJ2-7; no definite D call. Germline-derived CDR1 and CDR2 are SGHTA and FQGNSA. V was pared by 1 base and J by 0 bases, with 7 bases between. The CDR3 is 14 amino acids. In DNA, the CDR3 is TGTGCCAGCAGCTTAGGGTACTCCTCCTACGAGCAGTACTTC. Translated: CASSLGYSSYEQYF.

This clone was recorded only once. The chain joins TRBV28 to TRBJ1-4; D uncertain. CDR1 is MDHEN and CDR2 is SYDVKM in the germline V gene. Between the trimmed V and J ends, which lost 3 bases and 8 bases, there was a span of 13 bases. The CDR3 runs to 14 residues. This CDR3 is CASSFRLGGEKLFF. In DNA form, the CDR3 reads TGTGCCAGCAGTTTCAGATTGGGAGGAGAAAAACTGTTTTTT. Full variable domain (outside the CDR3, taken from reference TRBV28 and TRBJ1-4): DVKVTQSSRYLVKRTGEKVFLECVQDMDHENMFWYRQDPGLGLRLIYFSYDVKMKEKGDIPEGYSVSREKKERFSLILESASTNQTSMYLCASSFRLGGEKLFFGSGTQLSVL.

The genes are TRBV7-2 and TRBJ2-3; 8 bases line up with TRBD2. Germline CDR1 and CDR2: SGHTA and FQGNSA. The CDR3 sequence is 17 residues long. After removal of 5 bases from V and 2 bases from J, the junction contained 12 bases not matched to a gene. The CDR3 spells CASSQGASGSFTDTQYF. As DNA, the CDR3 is TGTGCCAGCAGCCAGGGAGCCAGCGGGAGTTTCACAGATACGCAGTATTTT.

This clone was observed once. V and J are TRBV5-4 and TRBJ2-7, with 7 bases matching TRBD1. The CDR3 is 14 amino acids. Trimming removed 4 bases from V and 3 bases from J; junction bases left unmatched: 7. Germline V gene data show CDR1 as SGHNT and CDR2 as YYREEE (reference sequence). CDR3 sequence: CASSRRDSHYEQYF. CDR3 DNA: TGTGCCAGCAGCCGCCGGGACAGCCACTACGAGCAGTACTTC.

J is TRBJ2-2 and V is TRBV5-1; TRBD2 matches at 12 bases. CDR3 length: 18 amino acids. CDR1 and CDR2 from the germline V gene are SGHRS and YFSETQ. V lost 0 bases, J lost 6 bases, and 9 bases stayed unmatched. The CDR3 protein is CASSLEPLAGGPSGELFF. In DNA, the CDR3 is TGCGCCAGCAGCTTGGAGCCGCTAGCGGGAGGGCCGTCCGGGGAGCTGTTTTTT.

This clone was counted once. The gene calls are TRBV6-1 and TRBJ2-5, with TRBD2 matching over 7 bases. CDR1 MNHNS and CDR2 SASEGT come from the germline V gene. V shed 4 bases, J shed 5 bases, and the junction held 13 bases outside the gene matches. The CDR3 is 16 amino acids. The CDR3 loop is CASSGLERGGWETQYF. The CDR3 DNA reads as TGTGCCAGCAGTGGACTAGAGCGGGGCGGGTGGGAGACCCAGTACTTC.